The next 10 T cell receptor beta chains were all read from a single sample in a study of blood T cell repertoires in COVID-19. The repertoire was sequenced with immunoSEQ multiplex PCR; TCRdb's copy has only in-frame clones and lacks some. The sample contains hundreds of thousands of clones, 83% of which appear only once. Material for sequencing was peripheral blood. Every receptor here comes from a woman aged 40 to 50 with active or convalescent COVID-19.

The V call is TRBV2, the J call TRBJ1-6; D is perhaps TRBD1 (6 bases). This CDR3 is 18 amino acids long. Trimming took off 6 bases at V and 0 bases at J, with 18 bases between the two ends. Germline V gene sequence: CDR1 SNHLY, CDR2 FYNNEI. The CDR3: CASSGAGAQSSYNSPLHF. CDR3 in DNA: TGTGCCAGCAGCGGGGCGGGGGCGCAAAGCTCCTATAATTCACCCCTCCACTTT.

V and J are TRBV5-8 and TRBJ1-5; a possible D gene is TRBD1 (5 bases). The CDR3 has 15 residues. CDR1 and CDR2 (germline): SGHTS, YDEGEE. Trimming stripped 0 bases from V and 0 bases from J, with 7 bases between. The DNA of the CDR3 is TGTGCCAGCAGCTTGGACGGGGGTAGCAATCAGCCCCAGCATTTT. It encodes CASSLDGGSNQPQHF.

This clone appeared a few times. This chain uses TRBV10-1 with TRBJ1-6; no definite D call. The germline gives CDR1 WNHNN, CDR2 SYGVQD (reference sequence). This CDR3 has 12 residues. The V and J ends lost 6 bases and 7 bases respectively, with 7 bases between them. CDR3 in DNA: TGCGCCAGCAGAACTAAAAATTCACCCCTCCACTTT. This translates into CASRTKNSPLHF.

This clone was found a few times. The chain is built from TRBV7-2 and TRBJ1-1; D unresolved. The CDR3 runs 12 residues. Germline loops: CDR1 SGHTA, CDR2 FQGNSA. Trimming removed 5 bases from V and 5 bases from J, with 9 bases in between. Here the CDR3 reads CASSQAWTEAFF. The CDR3 DNA sequence: TGTGCCAGCAGCCAGGCGTGGACTGAAGCTTTCTTT.

This clone has a single count. The chain joins TRBV7-2 to TRBJ1-4; D call uncertain. The germline gives CDR1 SGHTA, CDR2 FQGNSA. V lost 5 bases and J lost 8, with 21 bases in between. There are 16 residues in the CDR3. CDR3 coding DNA: TGTGCCAGCAGCCCTACTGGCCCTCTCACGGGGGAAAAACTGTTTTTT. Its translation: CASSPTGPLTGEKLFF.

The chain links TRBV15 to TRBJ1-2, with TRBD1 as a possible D gene (6 bases). Germline V gives CDR1 LNHNV, CDR2 YYDKDF (reference sequence). V lost 5 bases, J lost 3 bases, and 16 bases lay in between. The CDR3 runs 15 residues. CDR3 amino acids: CATSSTEQGYYGYTF. CDR3 in DNA: TGTGCCACCAGCTCTACAGAACAGGGCTACTATGGCTACACCTTC.

This clone has only one observation. The chain joins TRBV14 to TRBJ2-7, with D possibly being TRBD2 (6 bases). CDR1 and CDR2 (germline): SGHDN, FVKESK. Deletions cut 1 base from V and 9 bases from J, with 13 bases between. The CDR3 extends over 13 amino acids. CDR3 sequence: CASSQGGTAGQYF. In DNA form, the CDR3 reads TGTGCCAGCAGCCAAGGTGGGACTGCGGGGCAGTACTTC.

The V gene is TRBV7-2, the J gene TRBJ1-1; 7 bases are shared with TRBD1. J was trimmed by 3 bases and V by 4 bases; bases with no gene match: 11. The length of the CDR3 is 16 residues. Germline lookup yields CDR1 SGHTA and CDR2 FQGNSA. As DNA, the CDR3 is TGTGCCAGCAGCTCGTATATGACAGGGATTGACACTGAAGCTTTCTTT. Its translation is CASSSYMTGIDTEAFF.

This clone turned up a few times. The chain links TRBV6-4 to TRBJ1-2; TRBD1 might be the D (6 bases). Trimming removed 3 bases from V and 4 bases from J, with 15 bases in between. Per germline, CDR1 MRHNA and CDR2 SNTAGT. The length of the CDR3 is 15 residues. Here the CDR3 DNA reads TGTGCCAGCAGTGAGGTTTTCGGGACATCCTATGGCTACACCTTC. Amino acid sequence: CASSEVFGTSYGYTF.

J is TRBJ2-1 and V is TRBV10-3, with D unresolved. CDR3 length: 13 residues. From germline, CDR1 is ENHRY and CDR2 SYGVKD. Trimming removed 6 bases at V and 6 bases at J, with 12 bases between. The CDR3 loop reads CAISGPSGNEQFF. In DNA, the CDR3 is TGTGCCATCAGCGGTCCCTCCGGCAATGAGCAGTTCTTC.